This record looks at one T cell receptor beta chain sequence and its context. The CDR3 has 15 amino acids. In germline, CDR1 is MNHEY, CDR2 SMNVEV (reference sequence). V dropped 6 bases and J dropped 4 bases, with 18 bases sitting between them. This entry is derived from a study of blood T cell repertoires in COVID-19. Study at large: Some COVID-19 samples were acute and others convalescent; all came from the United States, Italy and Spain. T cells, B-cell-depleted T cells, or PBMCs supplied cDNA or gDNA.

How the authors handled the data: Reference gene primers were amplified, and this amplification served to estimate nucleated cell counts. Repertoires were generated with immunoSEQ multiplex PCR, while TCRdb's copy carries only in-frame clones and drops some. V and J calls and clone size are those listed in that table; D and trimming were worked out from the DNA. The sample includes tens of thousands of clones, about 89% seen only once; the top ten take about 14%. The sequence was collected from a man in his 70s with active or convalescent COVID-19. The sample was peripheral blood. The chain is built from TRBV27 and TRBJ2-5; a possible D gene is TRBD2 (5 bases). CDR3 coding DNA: TGTGCCAGCAGGGTCGACGGGGTGTACGGAGAGACCCAGTACTTC. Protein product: CASRVDGVYGETQYF.